The 4 T cell receptor beta chains below were found in one sample sequenced in a study of shared clonotypes between healthy human individuals. Sequencing used immunoSEQ multiplex PCR; TCRdb keeps in-frame clones, though not all of them. The data contain under 150,000 clones, about 67% of them singletons. Sequencing was performed on memory CD8+ T cells sorted from blood. Subset described: CD45RO+ cells pooled with CCR7-negative TemRA cells. The receptor set was obtained from a woman in her twenties or thirties in good health.

This clone came up once. J is TRBJ1-1 and V is TRBV10-3; D gene unclear. V lost 6 bases and J 5 bases, leaving 13 bases between the germline ends. The length of the CDR3 is 13 residues. Germline V CDR1 and CDR2: ENHRY, SYGVKD. CDR3 nucleotides: TGTGCCATCAGGCCCCCGAAAAGGACTGAAGCTTTCTTT. Encoded protein: CAIRPPKRTEAFF.

At least ten counts were recorded for this clone. The chain employs TRBV5-6 and TRBJ2-7, with 7 bases fitting TRBD2. CDR1 and CDR2 from the germline V gene are SGHDT and YYEEEE. The CDR3 covers 16 residues. Trimming took 2 bases from V and 6 from J; bases not matched to a gene: 14. The CDR3 DNA is TGTGCCAGCAGCTTACTTGCGGGAGTAGGGGTGGGCGAGCAGTACTTC. Its protein is CASSLLAGVGVGEQYF. Combining the CDR3 with reference TRBV5-6 and TRBJ2-7 gives the whole variable domain DAGVTQSPTHLIKTRGQQVTLRCSPKSGHDTVSWYQQALGQGPQFIFQYYEEEERQRGNFPDRFSGHQFPNYSSELNVNALLLGDSALYLCASSLLAGVGVGEQYFGPGTRLTVT.

The chain carries TRBV11-2 and TRBJ2-1, with D possibly matching TRBD2 (7 bases). From germline, CDR1 is SGHAT and CDR2 FQNNGV. The CDR3 is made up of 14 amino acids. V was shortened by 5 bases and J by 8 bases, with 16 bases between the two germline ends. For the CDR3, the DNA is TGTGCCAGCAGCGCGGGGGCGGGAGTCGATGAGCAGTTCTTC. Its translation is CASSAGAGVDEQFF.

The gene calls are TRBV2 and TRBJ2-5, with D tentatively TRBD1 (6 bases). V lost 7 bases, J lost 11 bases, and 14 bases lay in between. The CDR3 length is 11 residues. Germline V gene data show CDR1 as SNHLY and CDR2 as FYNNEI. CDR3 DNA sequence: TGTGCCAGCAAGGGAGCAGGGGAGCAGTACTTC. It translates to CASKGAGEQYF.